These T cell receptor beta chains were read from a single sample in a study of siplizumab effects on memory and regulatory T cells. Method: immunoSEQ multiplex PCR; TCRdb's copy keeps in-frame clones and lacks some. Altogether 100,000 or so clones are present, roughly 94% being singletons, with the ten largest covering 1% to 1.5%. Specimen: non-Treg CD4+ T cells sorted from blood. All receptors come from a human donor in good health. Each CDR3 is given without its conserved first and last residue. Only some rows state a clone size, as once, few, many or a class for expanded clones.

.	TRBV19	TRBJ1-1	ASSILGEAGRYF
.	TRBV7-9	TRBJ2-2	ASSLGRRINTGELF
.	TRBV5-1	TRBJ2-3	ASSLVRGRADTQY
.	TRBV30	TRBJ2-5	AWSSRVGETQY
.	TRBV2	TRBJ1-1	ASIRQLNMGTEAF
.	TRBV6-6	TRBJ2-7	ASSSKTGSYEQY
.	TRBV10-3	TRBJ1-3	AIRTDSAASGNTIY
.	TRBV7-9	TRBJ1-5	ASSFEGQPQH
once	TRBV2	TRBJ2-7	ASRRDVPLYEQY
.	TRBV5-6	TRBJ1-1	ASSFRGARNTEAF
once	TRBV28	TRBJ2-3	ASSRYRDRRTDTQY
.	TRBV19	TRBJ2-5	ASRQPGETHQETQY
.	TRBV7-2	TRBJ2-5	ASSLGGVWAETQY
.	TRBV18	TRBJ2-2	ASSPISPPDTGELF
.	TRBV4-1	TRBJ2-1	ASSHQGLSLQEQF
.	TRBV4-2	TRBJ2-6	ASSQVPVSSGANVLT
.	TRBV29-1	TRBJ2-3	SRTFGDTQY
.	TRBV7-2	TRBJ2-7	ASSLGGASVDQY
.	TRBV19	TRBJ1-5	ASSIAGQGSNQPQH
once	TRBV5-1	TRBJ2-3	ASKSLTGSETQY
.	TRBV19	TRBJ2-5	ASSIGRGGGTQY
.	TRBV14	TRBJ2-3	ASSQDGVVGRSPDTQY
.	TRBV28	TRBJ2-7	ASSAAGTGTYEQY